One and the same sample provided the 3 T cell receptor beta chains below, sequenced in a study of CD8 T cells in ankylosing spondylitis (dated 2017 in TCRdb). Broad study findings and their caveats: A TCR beta motif of several highly homologous amino acid variants appeared characteristic of blood from ankylosing spondylitis patients.

Library preparation used 5' RACE. The data were produced on an Illumina HiSeq 2500. TCRdb ran its own pipeline on the public reads, namely fastp trimming at Q25 and MiXCR clone calling, and kept in-frame beta chains. Rows are unified per CDR3 protein, each entry keeping the most common DNA and genes. This sample holds roughly 440,000 distinct CDR3 sequences; roughly 15% were observed only once. Together, the top ten hold 0.85% to 1.3% of the sample. Their antigen targets remain unknown. Sequenced sample: blood, either unsorted or a sorted T cell fraction (not recorded which). These receptors originate from a male donor with ankylosing spondylitis.

This clonotype has a handful of counts. J is TRBJ1-1 and V is TRBV6-2 or TRBV6-3, with 10 bases lining up with TRBD1. Germline-derived CDR1 and CDR2 are MNHEY and SVGEGT. The trim removed 6 bases at V and 3 bases at J, leaving 25 bases unmatched. There are 21 residues in the CDR3. The CDR3 region is CASRPRDRGMVLNGLDTEAFF. CDR3 DNA: TGTGCCAGCAGGCCCCGGGACAGGGGCATGGTTCTAAATGGGTTGGACACTGAAGCTTTCTTT.

This clonotype was observed a few times. J is TRBJ2-2 and V is TRBV3-1, with TRBD2 matching 8 bases. Trimming at V came to 4 bases and at J to 8 bases, leaving 9 bases not matched to a gene. Germline CDR1 is LGHDT and CDR2 is YNNKEL (reference sequence). There are 15 residues in the CDR3. The CDR3 DNA sequence: TGTGCCAGCAGCCCACTAGCGGCGACTAGGGGGGAGCTGTTTTTT. Translated: CASSPLAATRGELFF.

The chain carries TRBV18 and TRBJ2-7, with 9 bases lining up with TRBD2. The CDR3 is 15 residues long. Germline CDR1 is KGHSH and CDR2 is LQKENI. Trimming at V came to 3 bases and at J to 6 bases, leaving 9 bases not matched to a gene. CDR3 in amino acids: CASSPMTSGYVEQYF. In DNA, the CDR3 is TGTGCCAGCTCACCCATGACTAGCGGTTACGTCGAGCAGTACTTC.